Shown below are 3 T cell receptor beta chains from a single sample sequenced in a study of PD-1 blockade in classical Hodgkin lymphoma. Brentuximab vedotin exposure varied, and every patient relapsed after autologous stem cell transplantation. Method: immunoSEQ multiplex PCR; TCRdb's copy keeps in-frame clones and lacks some. This table holds fewer than 7,500 clones, roughly 80% found once. Sequencing was performed on peripheral blood mononuclear cells (PBMCs), taken at baseline. The receptors stem from a human donor with classical Hodgkin lymphoma.

This clone was seen only a few times. The J gene is TRBJ2-2, the V gene TRBV10-1, with D possibly TRBD1 on 6 matching bases. Trimming shortened V by 9 bases and J by 7 bases, and 15 bases separated the two germline ends. This CDR3 region has 13 residues. CDR1 WNHNN and CDR2 SYGVQD come from the germline V gene (reference sequence). In DNA form, the CDR3 reads TGCGCCAGTACTCCAGGGGTTGACGGGGAGCTGTTTTTT. It specifies CASTPGVDGELFF.

The rearrangement joins TRBV9 to TRBJ2-4; D is uncertain. The ends were cut back, 0 bases at V and 5 bases at J, with 6 bases in the middle. The CDR3 extends over 13 amino acids. Germline loops: CDR1 SGDLS, CDR2 YYNGEE. CDR3 bases: TGTGCCAGCAGCGTAGCTGGGGAAAACATTCAGTACTTC. It specifies CASSVAGENIQYF.

This rearrangement joins TRBV5-5 to TRBJ2-7; 10 bases match TRBD2. The CDR3 loop spans 15 amino acids. Unmatched junction bases numbered 6, after V lost 0 bases and J lost 6 bases. Germline V CDR1 and CDR2: SGHKS, YYEKEE (reference sequence). CDR3 protein: CASSLVLAGAREQYF. As DNA, the CDR3 is TGTGCCAGCAGCTTGGTCCTAGCGGGGGCCCGCGAGCAGTACTTC. The whole variable domain, filled in from reference TRBV5-5 and TRBJ2-7, reads DAGVTQSPTHLIKTRGQQVTLRCSPISGHKSVSWYQQVLGQGPQFIFQYYEKEERGRGNFPDRFSARQFPNYSSELNVNALLLGDSALYLCASSLVLAGAREQYFGPGTRLTVT.